A single sample is the source of the 32 T cell receptor beta chains below, sequenced in a study of human T cells and chemical hapten exposure. MiXCR was run by TCRdb on the RACE reads, yielding one entry per CDR3 protein. The sample includes around 50,000 distinct CDR3 sequences, 9.3% of them seen just once. Indicated time point: patch test 1, 2 weeks after DPC sensitization. Treatment noted: therapeutic diphenylcyclopropenone sensitization with weekly scalp DPC. The sample in question was whole blood, obtained in connection with sensitization to the hapten diphenylcyclopropenone (DPC). Receptors originate from a woman aged 45-60 years with alopecia areata. Some clones in this sample may be carry-over from other donors' samples.

The rearrangement uses TRBV7-6 and TRBJ2-1; D is unresolved. This CDR3 has 12 residues. Germline CDR1 SGHVS, CDR2 FNYEAQ. With 2 bases removed from V and 5 bases from J, the gap between germline ends came to 4 bases. The CDR3 here is CASSLLNNEQFF. The CDR3 DNA follows: TGTGCCAGCAGCTTATTAAACAATGAGCAGTTCTTC. The whole variable domain, filled in from reference TRBV7-6 and TRBJ2-1, reads GAGVSQSPRYKVTKRGQDVALRCDPISGHVSLYWYRQALGQGPEFLTYFNYEAQQDKSGLPNDRFSAERPEGSISTLTIQRTEQRDSAMYRCASSLLNNEQFFGPGTRLTVL.

V usage is TRBV28 and J usage is TRBJ2-1; 12 nucleotides align to TRBD2. CDR3 length equals 17 residues. V gave up 4 bases and J gave up 7 bases; unmatched junction bases: 11. Germline lookup yields CDR1 MDHEN and CDR2 SYDVKM. This CDR3 is CASSSSRLAGVTNEQFF. DNA for the CDR3: TGTGCCAGCAGTTCCTCCCGACTAGCGGGAGTAACAAATGAGCAGTTCTTC.

This clonotype was seen ten or more times. The chain recombines TRBV7-8 with TRBJ2-1; D uncertain. CDR3 length equals 12 residues. CDR1 and CDR2 (germline): SGHVS, FQNEAQ. Trimming cost V 11 bases and J 4 bases, with 12 bases left between them. The CDR3, as DNA: TGTGCCCTTATTAGTCGTTACAATGAGCAGTTCTTC. Protein sequence: CALISRYNEQFF.

A few counts support this clonotype. The V and J genes are TRBV11-3 and TRBJ2-2; the match to TRBD1 covers 9 bases. Germline trimming cut 5 bases from V and 3 bases from J; bases unmatched to any gene: 4. The CDR3 runs 15 residues. Germline CDR1 SGHNT, CDR2 YENEEA. In DNA, the CDR3 is TGTGCCAGCAGCCGGGGACAGGGCGACACCGGGGAGCTGTTTTTT. Its protein is CASSRGQGDTGELFF.

This clonotype occurred a few times. In DNA, the CDR3 is TGTGCCAGCAGCGTAGGGGGACAGGGGATCGACGAGCAGTACTTC. Translated, it gives CASSVGGQGIDEQYF. V gene TRBV9 combines with J gene TRBJ2-7; 10 bases fit TRBD1. Germline loops: CDR1 SGDLS, CDR2 YYNGEE. The CDR3 consists of 15 residues. The V segment lost 0 bases and the J segment 5 bases; nucleotides outside the gene matches: 5.

Turning to this clonotype: It may be a read error: a sequence one base away is much more abundant. J is TRBJ1-1 and V is TRBV11-2; D remains unclear. Germline-derived CDR1 and CDR2 are SGHAT and FQNNGV. The V end lost 3 bases, the J end lost 8 bases, and 10 bases lay between the germline ends. The CDR3 runs to 12 residues. CDR3 in DNA: TGTGCCAGCAGCTTCGGGGTGACAGAAGCTTTCTTT. Residues: CASSFGVTEAFF.

This clonotype came up many times. The chain couples TRBV3-1 to TRBJ1-1; the D is unclear. V dropped 1 base and J dropped 5 bases, with 14 bases sitting between them. Germline lookup yields CDR1 LGHDT and CDR2 YNNKEL (reference sequence). The CDR3 runs 15 residues. The chain's CDR3 is CASSQGGGWSTEAFF. CDR3 nucleotides: TGTGCCAGCAGCCAAGGGGGAGGGTGGTCGACTGAAGCTTTCTTT.

There are many counts of this clonotype. The chain has TRBV3-1 and TRBJ1-4; 9 nucleotides agree with TRBD1. The CDR3 consists of 15 residues. Germline loops: CDR1 LGHDT, CDR2 YNNKEL (reference sequence). V lost 3 bases to trimming and J lost 8 bases; unmatched junction nucleotides: 7. Written as DNA, the CDR3 is TGTGCCAGCAGCCAGACCGGGACAGGGAGCGAAAAACTGTTTTTT. This translates into CASSQTGTGSEKLFF.

This clonotype was picked up many times. The chain joins TRBV4-1 to TRBJ2-5, with TRBD2 identical over 9 bases. J gave up 4 bases and V 0 bases, and 9 bases lay outside the gene matches. The CDR3 sequence is 17 residues long. Germline CDR1 reads MGHRA; CDR2 reads YSYEKL. CDR3 DNA sequence: TGCGCCAGCAGCCAAGACGGTAGTAGCGGGAGTCGAGAGACCCAGTACTTC. Amino acids: CASSQDGSSGSRETQYF.

There are many counts of this clonotype. The gene calls are TRBV27 and TRBJ1-1; no firm D call. With 7 bases removed from V and 5 bases from J, the gap between germline ends came to 14 bases. Looked up from germline, CDR1 is MNHEY and CDR2 is SMNVEV (reference sequence). The CDR3 runs 13 residues. CDR3 loop: CASIDTGKTEAFF. The DNA for the CDR3 is TGTGCCAGCATCGATACCGGAAAAACTGAAGCTTTCTTT.

With regard to this clonotype: This sequence may be a read error, since a much larger clone differs from it by one base. The chain employs TRBV29-1 and TRBJ2-7, with D maybe TRBD1 (5 bases). The CDR3 runs to 12 residues. Deletions cut 4 bases from V and 5 bases from J, with 12 bases between. Germline-derived CDR1 and CDR2 are SQVTM and ANQGSEA. CDR3 bases: TGCAGCGTTGTCCAGGGTACCCACGAGCAGTACTTC. Translating it yields CSVVQGTHEQYF.

This clonotype was seen repeatedly, ten times or more. V is TRBV20-1 and J is TRBJ1-2, with 7 bases matching TRBD1. After removal of 4 bases from V and 8 bases from J, the junction contained 16 bases not matched to a gene. Germline V gene lookup returns CDR1 DFQATT and CDR2 SNEGSKA (reference sequence). This CDR3 is built from 15 residues. CDR3 coding DNA: TGCAGTGCTACCGACGGACAGGTAGAGTCGATCGGCTACACCTTC. Its protein product is CSATDGQVESIGYTF.

The sample holds many counts of this clonotype. This chain links TRBV12-3 or TRBV12-4 with TRBJ1-2; 8 bases are shared with TRBD1. The CDR3 consists of 17 residues. V lost 7 bases, J lost 8 bases, and 21 bases stayed unmatched. CDR3 region: CASTPRGRGRFPLGYTF. Here the CDR3 DNA reads TGTGCCAGCACCCCCCGCGGCAGGGGGCGCTTCCCCCTCGGCTACACCTTC.

The chain combines TRBV28 with TRBJ1-5; D call uncertain. This CDR3 has 12 residues. The V gene lost 1 base and the J gene lost 9 bases, with 7 bases spanning the gap. Germline V gives CDR1 MDHEN, CDR2 SYDVKM. The CDR3 region is CASSLFRGPQHF. The CDR3 coding sequence is TGTGCCAGCAGTTTATTCCGTGGGCCCCAGCATTTT.

This clonotype was picked up many times. This chain links TRBV29-1 with TRBJ2-3; 8 positions agree with TRBD1. V lost 8 bases, J lost 2 bases, and 6 bases stayed unmatched. The CDR3 has 13 amino acids. In germline, CDR1 is SQVTM, CDR2 ANQGSEA. The CDR3 coding sequence is TGCAGCACCCGGACAGGGACCACAGATACGCAGTATTTT. It encodes CSTRTGTTDTQYF.

This clonotype showed up many times. This chain uses TRBV7-6 with TRBJ2-2; 9 positions agree with TRBD1. The CDR3 is made up of 15 amino acids. The trim removed 5 bases at V and 5 bases at J, leaving 6 bases unmatched. Germline CDR1 is SGHVS and CDR2 is FNYEAQ. CDR3 coding DNA: TGTGCCAGCAGCCTACGACAGGGGGGGACCGGGGAGCTGTTTTTT. Protein product: CASSLRQGGTGELFF.

The rearrangement uses TRBV10-3 and TRBJ1-2, with 9 bases aligning to TRBD1. Germline lookup yields CDR1 ENHRY and CDR2 SYGVKD. The CDR3 totals 15 residues. The V segment lost 6 bases and the J segment 2 bases; nucleotides outside the gene matches: 7. CDR3 sequence reads: CAISSHGTGNYGYTF. CDR3 bases: TGTGCCATCAGCTCACACGGGACAGGGAACTATGGCTACACCTTC.

This clonotype was counted many times. The chain links TRBV29-1 to TRBJ1-1, with TRBD1 matching over 8 bases. The V gene end was trimmed by 3 bases and the J gene end by 4 bases; junction bases not matched to a gene: 7. CDR1 is SQVTM, CDR2 ANQGSEA, per germline. The CDR3 loop spans 14 amino acids. The CDR3 here is CSVDQRTGSTEAFF. CDR3 bases: TGCAGCGTTGATCAACGGACAGGGAGCACTGAAGCTTTCTTT.

Concerning this clonotype: A much larger clone lies a single base off, so this may be a read error. The chain carries TRBV7-6 and TRBJ2-7; 7 positions match TRBD2. In germline, CDR1 is SGHVS, CDR2 FNYEAQ. CDR3 length equals 13 residues. The CDR3 sequence: CTSSLAPSGKQYF. The CDR3 DNA follows: TGTACCAGCAGCTTAGCGCCTAGCGGAAAGCAGTACTTC.

This clonotype was seen at least ten times. The chain uses TRBV12-3 or TRBV12-4 and TRBJ1-6; D is unresolved. Trimming left V 3 bases short and J 5 bases short, with 11 bases between. This CDR3 comprises 15 residues. CDR3 region: CASSFQELHNSPLHF. The CDR3 nucleotides are TGTGCCAGCAGTTTTCAGGAGTTACATAATTCACCCCTCCACTTT.

This clonotype has more than one count but fewer than ten. The chain couples TRBV6-1 to TRBJ2-7; tentative D call: TRBD2 (6 bases). V was trimmed by 4 bases and J by 5 bases, leaving 12 bases between them. This CDR3 region has 13 residues. CDR1 is MNHNS, CDR2 SASEGT, per germline. The CDR3 here is CASSVEGRNEQYF. DNA of the CDR3: TGTGCCAGCAGTGTGGAGGGCCGGAACGAGCAGTACTTC.

This clonotype has a handful of counts. The DNA for the CDR3 is TGCAGTGCCAAAATACGACAGGGGGCCGGTGAAGCTTTCTTT. Its protein product is CSAKIRQGAGEAFF. The V and J genes are TRBV20-1 and TRBJ1-1, with TRBD1 identical over 10 bases. CDR1 and CDR2 (germline): DFQATT, SNEGSKA (reference sequence). Unmatched junction bases numbered 11, after V lost 6 bases and J lost 7 bases. The CDR3 loop spans 14 amino acids.

This clonotype was seen many times. V and J are TRBV4-3 and TRBJ2-6; D gene uncertain. The V gene lost 1 base and the J gene lost 4 bases, with 8 bases spanning the gap. CDR1 is LGHNA, CDR2 YSLEER, per germline. This CDR3 spans 15 amino acids. CDR3 coding DNA: TGCGCCAGCAGCCAAGGGGCTACCGGGGCCAACGTCCTGACTTTC. Amino acid sequence: CASSQGATGANVLTF.

This clonotype came up many times. The gene calls are TRBV14 and TRBJ2-7, with D perhaps TRBD1 or TRBD2 (5 bases each). Looked up from germline, CDR1 is SGHDN and CDR2 is FVKESK. V lost 3 bases and J lost 7, with 16 bases in between. The CDR3 loop spans 14 amino acids. CDR3 nucleotide sequence: TGTGCCAGCAGCCAGGTGGGGGTCTCCAGGGAGCAGTACTTC. Encoded protein: CASSQVGVSREQYF.

In this sample, this clonotype turned up many times. The gene calls are TRBV9 and TRBJ2-3; a possible D gene is TRBD2 (6 bases). CDR3 length: 18 residues. The germline V gene encodes CDR1 SGDLS and CDR2 YYNGEE. V lost 3 bases to trimming and J lost 0 bases, with 20 bases between them. In nucleotides, the CDR3 is TGTGCCAGCAGCGGGCGGGACCCGCCCGGCGCTAGCACAGATACGCAGTATTTT. It translates to CASSGRDPPGASTDTQYF.

This clonotype was detected ten times or more. The chain couples TRBV20-1 to TRBJ1-1; tentatively, D is TRBD1 (6 bases). The CDR3 is 12 amino acids. Germline V gene lookup returns CDR1 DFQATT and CDR2 SNEGSKA (reference sequence). Trimming left V 4 bases short and J 2 bases short, with 8 bases between. The CDR3 is CSANGGNTEAFF. In DNA, the CDR3 is TGCAGTGCTAACGGGGGCAACACTGAAGCTTTCTTT.

This clonotype was recorded at least ten times. V gene TRBV12-3 or TRBV12-4 combines with J gene TRBJ1-2; 9 bases map to TRBD1. V lost 5 bases, J lost 7 bases, and 11 bases stayed unmatched. The CDR3 consists of 15 residues. The CDR3 reads CASSQGTGRSSGYTF. CDR3 in DNA: TGTGCCAGCAGTCAAGGGACAGGGCGTTCCTCTGGCTACACCTTC.

This clonotype was observed at least ten times. V is TRBV18 and J is TRBJ1-1; D is undetermined. This CDR3 region has 15 residues. Trimming took off 3 bases at V and 0 bases at J, with 11 bases between the two ends. Looked up from germline, CDR1 is KGHSH and CDR2 is LQKENI. As DNA, the CDR3 is TGTGCCAGCTCACCTGAATTAACAGTGAACACTGAAGCTTTCTTT. Protein: CASSPELTVNTEAFF.

This clonotype showed up just a few times. This chain connects TRBV18 to TRBJ2-5; D is undetermined. The CDR3 is made up of 14 amino acids. The V end was cut by 3 bases, the J end by 2 bases, with 10 bases between. CDR1 KGHSH and CDR2 LQKENI come from the germline V gene. The CDR3 DNA sequence: TGTGCCAGCTCACCCCCACGTCCGCAAGAGACCCAGTACTTC. Translating gives CASSPPRPQETQYF.

There are many counts of this clonotype. The chain couples TRBV6-9 to TRBJ1-4; perhaps TRBD1 as D (5 bases). CDR1 is MNHGY and CDR2 is SVAAGI in the germline V gene. Trimming shortened V by 11 bases and J by 0 bases, and 13 bases separated the two germline ends. This CDR3 contains 14 residues. The CDR3 loop reads CAAQGGATNEKLFF. Here the CDR3 DNA reads TGTGCCGCCCAGGGTGGGGCAACTAATGAAAAACTGTTTTTT.

This clonotype was counted ten times or more. CDR3 in amino acids: CASSYSAGYNEQFF. The CDR3 DNA is TGTGCCAGCAGTTACTCGGCCGGCTACAATGAGCAGTTCTTC. The chain joins TRBV6-6 to TRBJ2-1; D remains unclear. CDR1 MNHNY and CDR2 SVGAGI come from the germline V gene (reference sequence). V was shortened by 0 bases and J by 3 bases, with 6 bases between the two germline ends. There are 14 residues in the CDR3.

This chain joins TRBV7-8 and TRBJ2-3, with TRBD2 matching over 8 bases. The CDR3 contains 15 residues. Looked up from germline, CDR1 is SGHVS and CDR2 is FQNEAQ. The V segment lost 4 bases and the J segment 2 bases; nucleotides outside the gene matches: 5. CDR3 amino acids: CASSYDSGNTDTQYF. The CDR3 nucleotides are TGTGCCAGCAGCTATGATAGCGGGAACACAGATACGCAGTATTTT. The variable domain in full, with the rest retrieved from reference TRBV7-8 and TRBJ2-3, is GAGVSQSPRYKVAKRGQDVALRCDPISGHVSLFWYQQALGQGPEFLTYFQNEAQLDKSGLPSDRFFAERPEGSVSTLKIQRTQQEDSAVYLCASSYDSGNTDTQYFGPGTRLTVL.